The 30 T cell receptor beta chains below were found in one sample sequenced in a study of T cell repertoires in cytomegalovirus infection (dated by TCRdb to about 2019). The instrument given in TCRdb is Illumina HiSeq 1500. TCRdb cleaned the public reads at Q25 with fastp, built clones with MiXCR and kept in-frame beta chains. Rows with a matching CDR3 protein are joined into one entry that keeps the most common DNA and genes. The sample table contains approximately 190,000 distinct CDR3 sequences; only one count was recorded for about 30% of them. About 28% of the sample belongs to the ten largest clones. The sample comprised PBMCs. These receptors were collected from a human donor in good health (CMV status not recorded). Some clones in this sample may be carry-over from other donors' samples.

The chain links TRBV5-6 to TRBJ1-2; 8 positions match TRBD1. Germline V gene lookup returns CDR1 SGHDT and CDR2 YYEEEE. With 2 bases clipped from V and 3 bases from J, the junction kept 3 bases outside the gene matches. CDR3 length: 14 residues. CDR3 sequence reads: CASSFQGADYGYTF. The CDR3 DNA sequence: TGTGCCAGCAGCTTTCAGGGGGCGGACTATGGCTACACCTTC.

Here the CDR3 DNA reads TGTGCCAGCAGCCTGGGACGGGGAAATGAAAAACTGTTTTTT. Its translation is CASSLGRGNEKLFF. The chain joins TRBV6-5 to TRBJ1-4; possibly TRBD1 for D (5 bases). The CDR3 spans 14 residues. Germline assignment: CDR1 MNHEY and CDR2 SVGAGI. V was trimmed by 6 bases and J by 5 bases, leaving 13 bases between them.

The chain's CDR3 is CASSLEQGARNEQFF. CDR3 nucleotides: TGTGCCAGCAGCTTGGAGCAGGGGGCAAGGAATGAGCAGTTCTTC. The gene calls are TRBV5-4 and TRBJ2-1; TRBD1 agrees at 8 bases. Germline loops: CDR1 SGHNT, CDR2 YYREEE (reference sequence). V gave up 0 bases and J gave up 7 bases; unmatched junction bases: 6. The CDR3 sequence is 15 residues long.

In its sample, this clonotype was seen a few times. The chain couples TRBV10-3 to TRBJ1-2, with D possibly matching TRBD1 (5 bases). V lost 0 bases, J lost 4 bases, and 15 bases lay in between. The CDR3 spans 16 residues. Per germline, CDR1 ENHRY and CDR2 SYGVKD. CDR3 residues: CAISESQSHGGYGYTF. CDR3 bases: TGTGCCATCAGTGAGTCGCAGTCTCACGGGGGCTATGGCTACACCTTC.

The V call is TRBV6-5, the J call TRBJ2-6, with no clear D. Germline V gene lookup returns CDR1 MNHEY and CDR2 SVGAGI. This CDR3 has 17 amino acids. Deletions cut 7 bases from V and 0 bases from J, with 16 bases between. CDR3 nucleotides: TGTGCCAGCACCCCGACATACCTGTCCTCTGGGGCCAACGTCCTGACTTTC. It is translated as CASTPTYLSSGANVLTF.

This clonotype was seen only once. The V gene is TRBV20-1, the J gene TRBJ1-4; no clear D. V was trimmed by 4 bases and J by 7 bases, leaving 22 bases between them. Per the germline V gene, CDR1 is DFQATT and CDR2 is SNEGSKA (reference sequence). The CDR3 is 16 amino acids. For the CDR3, the DNA is TGCAGTGCTAACAAACGGGCAGCAGGAGATGCTGAAAAACTGTTTTTT. Residues: CSANKRAAGDAEKLFF.

There are a few counts of this clonotype. V gene TRBV20-1 combines with J gene TRBJ1-1, with a possible D match to TRBD1 (5 bases). The germline CDR1 and CDR2 sequences are DFQATT and SNEGSKA (reference sequence). This CDR3 comprises 15 residues. V lost 0 bases, J lost 3 bases, and 14 bases lay in between. CDR3 nucleotides: TGCAGTGCTAGAGAGTCCGGACAACTAGACACTGAAGCTTTCTTT. Translation: CSARESGQLDTEAFF.

This clonotype showed up just a few times. The rearrangement joins TRBV7-2 to TRBJ2-5; 11 bases are shared with TRBD2. Germline V gene data show CDR1 as SGHTA and CDR2 as FQGNSA. The CDR3 runs to 16 residues. V was clipped by 5 bases and J by 5 bases; unmatched bases: 10. In DNA, the CDR3 is TGTGCCAGCAGCCAAACCGGGACTAGCGGAGGGGAGACCCAGTACTTC. Translated: CASSQTGTSGGETQYF. The variable domain in full, with the rest retrieved from reference TRBV7-2 and TRBJ2-5, is GAGVSQSPSNKVTEKGKDVELRCDPISGHTALYWYRQSLGQGLEFLIYFQGNSAPDKSGLPSDRFSAERTGGSVSTLTIQRTQQEDSAVYLCASSQTGTSGGETQYFGPGTRLLVL.

This clonotype came up many times. The chain couples TRBV7-3 to TRBJ2-3, with TRBD2 matching over 10 bases. Trimming took 6 bases from V and 3 from J; bases not matched to a gene: 6. The CDR3 has 15 residues. Germline CDR1 and CDR2: SGHTA and FQGTGA. CDR3 loop: CASSRAGGPTDTQYF. The CDR3 DNA follows: TGTGCCAGCAGTCGAGCGGGGGGGCCAACAGATACGCAGTATTTT.

On this clonotype: At one of its ends the junction is not consistent with the germline gene, which may arise from a read error. The chain uses TRBV7-7 and TRBJ2-2, with D unclear. CDR3 size: 14 residues. Germline loops: CDR1 SSHAT, CDR2 FNYEAQ (reference sequence). CDR3 sequence reads: CASSARENTGELFF. DNA of the CDR3: TGTGCTAGCAGCGCTAGAGAAAACACCGGGGAGCTGTTTTTT.

This clonotype was seen once. The gene calls are TRBV5-4 and TRBJ2-1; D is possibly TRBD1 (6 bases). This CDR3 contains 16 residues. Germline CDR1 is SGHNT and CDR2 is YYREEE (reference sequence). Trimming took off 2 bases at V and 4 bases at J, with 16 bases between the two ends. CDR3 bases: TGTGCCAGCAGCTTTGTCCTCGGGACAAAGTACAATGAGCAGTTCTTC. Its protein product is CASSFVLGTKYNEQFF.

The V call is TRBV6-5, the J call TRBJ2-1; 13 bases match TRBD2. The CDR3 consists of 15 residues. Germline lookup yields CDR1 MNHEY and CDR2 SVGAGI. Trimming removed 6 bases from V and 3 bases from J; junction bases left unmatched: 2. The DNA of the CDR3 is TGTGCCAGCAGCAGACTAGCGGGGGGCTACAATGAGCAGTTCTTC. It translates to CASSRLAGGYNEQFF.

V is TRBV7-6 and J is TRBJ2-6, with a possible D match to TRBD1 (5 bases). The ends were cut back, 6 bases at V and 8 bases at J, with 26 bases in the middle. Per the germline V gene, CDR1 is SGHVS and CDR2 is FNYEAQ. The CDR3 sequence is 18 residues long. CDR3 sequence: CASSPDPGGVQETNVLTF. Here the CDR3 DNA reads TGTGCCAGCAGTCCCGACCCTGGTGGGGTACAGGAAACCAACGTCCTGACTTTC.

In its sample, this clonotype was seen many times. V gene TRBV11-2 combines with J gene TRBJ1-1; 7 nucleotides line up with TRBD1. There are 14 residues in the CDR3. Germline loops: CDR1 SGHAT, CDR2 FQNNGV. Trimming took 2 bases from V and 3 from J; bases not matched to a gene: 3. CDR3 nucleotides: TGTGCCAGCAGCTTAAAGGGGGCAGACACTGAAGCTTTCTTT. Translation gives CASSLKGADTEAFF.

The chain joins TRBV20-1 to TRBJ1-1; D is possibly TRBD1 (5 bases). The CDR3 is 13 amino acids. The V and J ends lost 6 bases and 5 bases respectively, with 16 bases between them. Germline V gives CDR1 DFQATT, CDR2 SNEGSKA (reference sequence). The CDR3 coding sequence is TGCAGTGCCGGGGAAGAGGGGTGGACTGAAGCTTTCTTT. Protein: CSAGEEGWTEAFF.

This clonotype turned up a few times. The V gene is TRBV7-2, the J gene TRBJ2-3; no clear D gene. Germline CDR1 reads SGHTA; CDR2 reads FQGNSA. With 5 bases removed from V and 6 bases from J, the gap between germline ends came to 9 bases. The CDR3 totals 12 residues. The CDR3 here is CASSRNYDTQYF. The CDR3 DNA follows: TGTGCCAGCAGCAGAAATTATGATACGCAGTATTTT.

In this sample, this clonotype turned up a few times. V is TRBV7-6 and J is TRBJ2-7; TRBD2 aligns across 7 bases. The CDR3 is 14 amino acids. V dropped 2 bases and J dropped 3; count of bases not matched to a gene: 4. Germline assignment: CDR1 SGHVS and CDR2 FNYEAQ. The CDR3 DNA sequence: TGTGCCAGCAGCTTACTGACGGGGGGCTACGAGCAGTACTTC. Translating it yields CASSLLTGGYEQYF. Full variable domain (missing parts from reference TRBV7-6 and TRBJ2-7): GAGVSQSPRYKVTKRGQDVALRCDPISGHVSLYWYRQALGQGPEFLTYFNYEAQQDKSGLPNDRFSAERPEGSISTLTIQRTEQRDSAMYRCASSLLTGGYEQYFGPGTRLTVT.

The chain has TRBV3-1 and TRBJ1-5; D gene ambiguous. CDR1 and CDR2 from the germline V gene are LGHDT and YNNKEL (reference sequence). Trimming took 0 bases from V and 1 from J, leaving 7 bases between them. The CDR3 covers 15 residues. CDR3 DNA: TGTGCCAGCAGCCAAGATCCGGGGAGCAATCAGCCCCAGCATTTT. It specifies CASSQDPGSNQPQHF.

Written as DNA, the CDR3 is TGTGCCAGTCTAGGGACTAGTCGAAATGGGCATGAGCAGTTCTTC. It encodes CASLGTSRNGHEQFF. This sequence joins TRBV28 and TRBJ2-1, with 8 bases fitting TRBD2. From germline, CDR1 is MDHEN and CDR2 SYDVKM. The V gene end was trimmed by 9 bases and the J gene end by 8 bases; junction bases not matched to a gene: 15. This CDR3 comprises 15 residues.

The rearrangement links TRBV20-1 to TRBJ1-2; D perhaps matches TRBD1 (5 bases). The CDR3 length is 14 residues. Trimming cost V 1 base and J 4 bases, with 13 bases left between them. CDR1 is DFQATT and CDR2 is SNEGSKA in the germline V gene (reference sequence). DNA for the CDR3: TGCAGTGCTAGAGGTATCGGAGGGGTCTATGGCTACACCTTC. Amino acid sequence: CSARGIGGVYGYTF.

This sequence joins TRBV28 and TRBJ2-6, with 11 bases fitting TRBD1. Trimming removed 4 bases from V and 2 bases from J; junction bases left unmatched: 4. Germline V CDR1 and CDR2: MDHEN, SYDVKM. This CDR3 contains 17 residues. The CDR3 reads CASSSTGQGAGANVLTF. The CDR3 DNA sequence: TGTGCCAGCAGTTCCACGGGACAGGGGGCTGGGGCCAACGTCCTGACTTTC.

The chain recombines TRBV4-2 with TRBJ2-5, with D hard to call. The CDR3 loop spans 15 amino acids. V was shortened by 0 bases and J by 0 bases, with 8 bases between the two germline ends. Germline loops: CDR1 LGHNA, CDR2 YNFKEQ. The CDR3 bases are TGTGCCAGCAGCCAAGATTGGACGTACCAAGAGACCCAGTACTTC. Amino acids: CASSQDWTYQETQYF.

The chain is built from TRBV12-5 and TRBJ2-5; weak D call: TRBD2 (5 bases). Per germline, CDR1 LGHNT and CDR2 FRNRAP. The CDR3 has 14 residues. With 1 base removed from V and 5 bases from J, the gap between germline ends came to 11 bases. The CDR3 is CASGLGTTGETQYF. DNA for the CDR3: TGTGCTAGTGGTTTGGGGACCACGGGGGAGACCCAGTACTTC.

This clonotype was detected a few times. The chain recombines TRBV11-2 with TRBJ2-2, with a tentative D call TRBD1 (6 bases). Germline CDR1 and CDR2: SGHAT and FQNNGV. V lost 5 bases and J lost 0, with 13 bases in between. The CDR3 is made up of 16 amino acids. The CDR3 loop is CASSATGISNTGELFF. DNA for the CDR3: TGTGCCAGCAGCGCGACAGGAATCTCGAACACCGGGGAGCTGTTTTTT.

J is TRBJ2-3 and V is TRBV9; 10 bases agree with TRBD2. With 4 bases clipped from V and 3 bases from J, the junction kept 8 bases outside the gene matches. The CDR3 spans 16 residues. Germline V CDR1 and CDR2: SGDLS, YYNGEE. The CDR3 coding sequence is TGTGCCAGCAGCCCAGGGACTAGCGTGGGGACAGATACGCAGTATTTT. Translating it yields CASSPGTSVGTDTQYF.

The CDR3 spells CSATSPGQGADQPQHF. CDR3 DNA: TGCAGTGCTACGAGCCCCGGACAGGGGGCTGATCAGCCCCAGCATTTT. This rearrangement joins TRBV20-1 to TRBJ1-5; 11 positions match TRBD1. V was pared by 4 bases and J by 5 bases, with 10 bases of the junction left unmatched. In germline, CDR1 is DFQATT, CDR2 SNEGSKA (reference sequence). This CDR3 has 16 residues.

The genes are TRBV20-1 and TRBJ2-7, with D hard to call. CDR3 length: 15 amino acids. V was clipped by 7 bases and J by 0 bases, with 19 bases between them. Germline CDR1 is DFQATT and CDR2 is SNEGSKA (reference sequence). This CDR3 is CSVPVIRSSSYEQYF. In DNA, the CDR3 is TGCAGTGTCCCGGTTATCCGTAGTTCCTCCTACGAGCAGTACTTC.

The chain employs TRBV18 and TRBJ2-1; 11 bases map to TRBD2. This CDR3 has 15 residues. J gave up 5 bases and V 3 bases, and 3 bases lay outside the gene matches. CDR1 is KGHSH, CDR2 LQKENI, per germline. The CDR3 loop is CASSPTSGGHNEQFF. CDR3 sequence (DNA): TGTGCCAGCTCACCTACTAGCGGGGGACACAATGAGCAGTTCTTC.

Turning to this clonotype: One junction end does not reproduce the germline sequence, and a read error may be involved. This chain uses TRBV4-3 with TRBJ1-1, with D unresolved. This CDR3 has 13 amino acids. CDR1 LGHNA and CDR2 YSLEER come from the germline V gene. The CDR3 reads CASSLSLNTEAFF. CDR3 DNA sequence: TGTGCCAGCAGCTTGTCACTGAACACTGAAGCTTTCTTT.

A few counts support this clonotype. The genes are TRBV19 and TRBJ1-2, with a weak D call TRBD1 (6 bases). Trimming took 7 bases from V and 0 from J, leaving 12 bases between them. CDR3 size: 14 residues. Germline V lookup: CDR1 LNHDA, CDR2 SQIVND (reference sequence). The CDR3 sequence: CASTLTGANYGYTF. In nucleotides, the CDR3 is TGTGCCAGTACCCTGACAGGAGCTAACTATGGCTACACCTTC.